One and the same sample provided the 18 T cell receptor beta chains below, sequenced in a study of beta chain features in type 1 diabetes. Every bit of the isolated RNA underwent reverse transcription, so sequencing read expressed TCRB transcripts. Clones were sequenced by immunoSEQ multiplex PCR, and TCRdb holds only the in-frame ones, with some missing. The table lists 250,000 to 350,000 clones, less than 15% of them singletons. Sequenced material: central memory CD4+ T cells from blood. These receptors were taken from a man between 25 and 39 years old in good health.

This clone was seen a handful of times. The chain joins TRBV18 to TRBJ2-3, with TRBD1 as a possible D gene (5 bases). CDR1 KGHSH and CDR2 LQKENI come from the germline V gene. The germline V and J ends were trimmed by 1 base and 4 bases, with 12 bases remaining between them. This CDR3 contains 15 residues. The chain's CDR3 is CASSPLPRGADTQYF. The CDR3 DNA is TGTGCCAGCTCACCACTCCCAAGGGGCGCAGATACGCAGTATTTT.

This clone occurred many times. This chain uses TRBV20-1 with TRBJ2-3, with D perhaps TRBD1 (5 bases). The CDR3 totals 11 residues. V was cut by 8 bases and J by 5 bases, with 11 bases left in between. Per germline, CDR1 DFQATT and CDR2 SNEGSKA (reference sequence). CDR3 loop: CSTDRQDTQYF. The CDR3 region has the DNA TGCAGTACCGACAGACAAGATACGCAGTATTTT.

The CDR3, as DNA: TGTGCCAGCAGTAAAACGCGACTGATAAATCAGCCCCAGCATTTT. Protein sequence: CASSKTRLINQPQHF. The chain recombines TRBV28 with TRBJ1-5; no clear D. Trimming pared 5 bases from V and 4 bases from J, leaving 15 bases between. In germline, CDR1 is MDHEN, CDR2 SYDVKM. This CDR3 is 15 amino acids long.

The sample holds a few counts of this clone. The V and J genes are TRBV7-8 and TRBJ1-5, with a weak D call TRBD1 (5 bases). In germline, CDR1 is SGHVS, CDR2 FQNEAQ. V lost 5 bases to trimming and J lost 0 bases, with 17 bases between them. This CDR3 has 17 amino acids. This CDR3 reads CASSGAATSYSNQPQHF. CDR3 DNA sequence: TGTGCCAGCAGCGGGGCGGCCACAAGTTATAGCAATCAGCCCCAGCATTTT.

This clone was seen a few times. V and J are TRBV19 and TRBJ2-7, with 13 nucleotides matching TRBD2. Germline CDR1 and CDR2: LNHDA and SQIVND (reference sequence). The V segment lost 4 bases and the J segment 3 bases; nucleotides outside the gene matches: 0. This CDR3 region has 14 residues. This CDR3 is CASSRTSGSYEQYV. CDR3 nucleotide sequence: TGTGCCAGTAGTAGGACTAGCGGGAGCTACGAGCAGTACGTC.

To note about this clone: The junction and the germline gene differ at one end; a read error may be behind it. Other DNA sequences of this sample code for an identical CDR3. This chain joins TRBV7-2 and TRBJ1-1; possibly TRBD1 for D (6 bases). This CDR3 contains 15 residues. Germline CDR1 and CDR2: SGHTA and FQGNSA. The CDR3 coding sequence is TGTGCCAGCAGCTTCTTCACAGGGTTGGTCACTGAAGCCTTCTTT. Translation gives CASSFFTGLVTEAFF. The variable domain in full, with the rest retrieved from reference TRBV7-2 and TRBJ1-1, is GAGVSQSPSNKVTEKGKDVELRCDPISGHTALYWYRQSLGQGLEFLIYFQGNSAPDKSGLPSDRFSAERTGGSVSTLTIQRTQQEDSAVYLCASSFFTGLVTEAFFGQGTRLTVV.

J is TRBJ1-2 and V is TRBV30; 7 bases line up with TRBD1. Losses at the gene ends were 0 bases for V and 4 bases for J; bases not matched to a gene: 5. This CDR3 region has 14 residues. CDR1 is GTSNPN and CDR2 is SVGIG in the germline V gene (reference sequence). CDR3 amino acids: CAWSVLGGTYGYTF. CDR3 sequence (DNA): TGTGCCTGGAGTGTATTAGGGGGCACCTATGGCTACACCTTC.

This clone came up a few times. V and J are TRBV4-1 and TRBJ1-2, with TRBD1 matching 9 bases. This CDR3 spans 14 amino acids. Germline CDR1 and CDR2: MGHRA and YSYEKL. V trimming: 1 base; J trimming: 8 bases; junction bases outside the gene matches: 5. In nucleotides, the CDR3 is TGCGCCAGCAGCCAAGGACAGGGGGTAAAGGGCTACACCTTC. This sequence encodes CASSQGQGVKGYTF.

The chain recombines TRBV5-6 with TRBJ2-5, with D unresolved. This CDR3 has 14 residues. Germline CDR1 SGHDT, CDR2 YYEEEE. The V end lost 2 bases, the J end lost 4 bases, and 12 bases lay between the germline ends. Here the CDR3 DNA reads TGTGCCAGCAGCTTTGACGGCTGGGGAGAGACCCAGTACTTC. Protein product: CASSFDGWGETQYF.

This clone was detected many times. The chain recombines TRBV30 with TRBJ1-3, with no clear D. The CDR3 runs to 12 residues. V lost 3 bases and J 6 bases, leaving 9 bases between the germline ends. The germline gives CDR1 GTSNPN, CDR2 SVGIG (reference sequence). CDR3 sequence reads: CAWSLSPNTIYF. CDR3 DNA sequence: TGTGCCTGGAGCCTTAGCCCAAACACCATATATTTT. Drawing the rest from reference TRBV30 and TRBJ1-3, the complete variable domain is SQTIHQWPATLVQPVGSPLSLECTVEGTSNPNLYWYRQAAGRGLQLLFYSVGIGQISSEVPQNLSASRPQDRQFILSSKKLLLSDSGFYLCAWSLSPNTIYFGEGSWLTVV.

This clone was picked up a small number of times. The CDR3 protein is CASSLLPPPTGNYGYTF. Written as DNA, the CDR3 is TGTGCCAGCAGCTTACTGCCCCCCCCCACAGGAAACTATGGCTACACCTTC. V usage is TRBV7-2 and J usage is TRBJ1-2, with TRBD1 as a possible D gene (5 bases). Germline values: CDR1 SGHTA, CDR2 FQGNSA. The V end lost 2 bases, the J end lost 2 bases, and 18 bases lay between the germline ends. CDR3 length: 17 residues. The whole variable domain, filled in from reference TRBV7-2 and TRBJ1-2, reads GAGVSQSPSNKVTEKGKDVELRCDPISGHTALYWYRQSLGQGLEFLIYFQGNSAPDKSGLPSDRFSAERTGGSVSTLTIQRTQQEDSAVYLCASSLLPPPTGNYGYTFGSGTRLTVV.

The J gene is TRBJ1-2, the V gene TRBV5-6; D gene uncertain. This CDR3 region has 15 residues. V was shortened by 4 bases and J by 5 bases, with 18 bases between the two germline ends. Per germline, CDR1 SGHDT and CDR2 YYEEEE. The CDR3 nucleotides read TGTGCCAGCAGCCCCGTGGACCACCTCCCTTATGGCTACACCTTC. It specifies CASSPVDHLPYGYTF.

This chain links TRBV6-4 with TRBJ2-1; 11 nucleotides agree with TRBD2. CDR1 and CDR2 from the germline V gene are MRHNA and SNTAGT. This CDR3 spans 15 amino acids. Trimming removed 9 bases from V and 8 bases from J; junction bases left unmatched: 12. CDR3 amino acids: CASKMSLAGGYEQFF. The CDR3 nucleotides are TGTGCCAGTAAAATGTCGCTAGCGGGAGGCTATGAGCAGTTCTTC.

This clone showed up just a few times. The rearrangement links TRBV10-3 to TRBJ2-1; D tentatively reads TRBD1 or TRBD2 (5 bases each). CDR3 length: 15 residues. In germline, CDR1 is ENHRY, CDR2 SYGVKD. Trimming took off 3 bases at V and 0 bases at J, with 9 bases between the two ends. The CDR3 reads CAISEEGLSYNEQFF. CDR3 nucleotide sequence: TGTGCCATCAGTGAAGAGGGGCTCTCCTACAATGAGCAGTTCTTC.

This clone was counted at least ten times. The V call is TRBV6-1, the J call TRBJ1-5; D is unresolved. V gave up 8 bases and J gave up 2 bases, with 13 bases separating them. Germline CDR1 reads MNHNS; CDR2 reads SASEGT. The CDR3 runs 14 residues. The CDR3 DNA sequence: TGTGCCAGCCTGCCCGAGTTGGGCAATCAGCCCCAGCATTTT. Its protein product is CASLPELGNQPQHF.

The CDR3 reads CASSLMPAGEIGEQFF. For the CDR3, the DNA is TGTGCCAGCAGCTTAATGCCAGCGGGAGAGATAGGAGAGCAGTTCTTC. V gene TRBV7-3 combines with J gene TRBJ2-1; TRBD2 matches 8 bases. Trimming removed 1 base from V and 10 bases from J; junction bases left unmatched: 12. CDR1 is SGHTA and CDR2 is FQGTGA in the germline V gene. The CDR3 extends over 16 amino acids.

This clone was seen at least ten times. V usage is TRBV7-2 and J usage is TRBJ2-2, with D possibly matching TRBD1 (6 bases). Trimming took off 1 base at V and 2 bases at J, with 11 bases between the two ends. The germline V gene encodes CDR1 SGHTA and CDR2 FQGNSA. The CDR3 is made up of 16 amino acids. DNA of the CDR3: TGTGCCAGCAGCTTAGGCAAAGGGGGAAACACCGGGGAGCTGTTTTTT. Protein: CASSLGKGGNTGELFF.

The V and J genes are TRBV9 and TRBJ1-4; perhaps TRBD1 as D (5 bases). The germline CDR1 and CDR2 sequences are SGDLS and YYNGEE. V lost 6 bases and J 8 bases, leaving 14 bases between the germline ends. The CDR3 contains 13 residues. The chain's CDR3 is CASTGVYAEKLFF. The CDR3 DNA sequence: TGTGCCAGCACGGGGGTTTACGCCGAAAAACTGTTTTTT.